The T cell receptor (beta chain) described here comes from a study of shared clonotypes between healthy human individuals. Points from the study as a whole: Memory subsets generally showed smaller estimated richness than naive subsets did.

Assay used: immunoSEQ multiplex PCR; TCRdb lists only in-frame clones, some missing. The table has millions of clones, 90% to 95% seen once. Between the trimmed V and J ends, which lost 0 bases and 4 bases, there was a span of 10 bases. The CDR3 consists of 15 residues. CDR1 SGHNT and CDR2 YYREEE come from the germline V gene (reference sequence). As to this clone: Its antigen is unidentified.

The donors, all of them Caucasian adults, lived in Nashville, Tennessee. In the CD4+ fraction, cells were divided into CD45RA+ naive and CD45RA-negative memory subsets. The chain has TRBV5-4 and TRBJ1-4; D not certain. Sequencing used naive CD4+ T cells sorted from blood. The subset was: CD45RA+ positively selected. This sequence originates from a man aged 18 to 29 in good health. DNA for the CDR3: TGTGCCAGCAGCTTGGAAGGTCGGAGTAATGAAAAACTGTTTTTT. Translation: CASSLEGRSNEKLFF. Variable domain in full (rest from reference TRBV5-4 and TRBJ1-4): ETGVTQSPTHLIKTRGQQVTLRCSSQSGHNTVSWYQQALGQGPQFIFQYYREEENGRGNFPPRFSGLQFPNYSSELNVNALELDDSALYLCASSLEGRSNEKLFFGSGTQLSVL.